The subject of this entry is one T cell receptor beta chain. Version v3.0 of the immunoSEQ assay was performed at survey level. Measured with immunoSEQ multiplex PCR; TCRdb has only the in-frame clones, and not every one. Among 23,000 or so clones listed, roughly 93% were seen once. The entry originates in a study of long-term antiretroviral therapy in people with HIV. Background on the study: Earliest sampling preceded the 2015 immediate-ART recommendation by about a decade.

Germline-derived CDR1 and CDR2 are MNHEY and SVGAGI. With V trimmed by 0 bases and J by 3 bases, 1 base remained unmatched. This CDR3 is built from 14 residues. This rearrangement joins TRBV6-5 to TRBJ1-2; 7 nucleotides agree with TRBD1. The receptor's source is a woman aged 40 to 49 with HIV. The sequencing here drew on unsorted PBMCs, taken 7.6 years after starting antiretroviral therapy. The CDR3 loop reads CASSYSGTDYGYTF. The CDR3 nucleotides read TGTGCCAGCAGTTACTCCGGGACAGACTATGGCTACACCTTC.